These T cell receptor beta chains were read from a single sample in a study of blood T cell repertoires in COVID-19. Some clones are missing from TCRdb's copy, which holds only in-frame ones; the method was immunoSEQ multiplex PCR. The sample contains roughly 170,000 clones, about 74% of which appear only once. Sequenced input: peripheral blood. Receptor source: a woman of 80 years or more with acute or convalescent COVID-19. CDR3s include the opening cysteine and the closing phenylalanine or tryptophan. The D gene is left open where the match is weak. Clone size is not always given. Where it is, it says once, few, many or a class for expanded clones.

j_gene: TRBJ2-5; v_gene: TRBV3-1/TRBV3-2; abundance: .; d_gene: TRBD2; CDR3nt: TGTGCCAGCAGCCATTTAGCGGGAGTAGAGACCCAGTACTTC; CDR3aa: CASSHLAGVETQYF
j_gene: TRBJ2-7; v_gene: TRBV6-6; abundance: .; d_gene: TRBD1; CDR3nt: TGTGCCAGCACCGACCGGGACAGGAAATTCTACGAGCAGTACTTC; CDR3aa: CASTDRDRKFYEQYF
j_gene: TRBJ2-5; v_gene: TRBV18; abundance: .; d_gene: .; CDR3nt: TGTGCCAGCTCACCGAACCTATCCCAAGAGACCCAGTACTTC; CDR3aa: CASSPNLSQETQYF
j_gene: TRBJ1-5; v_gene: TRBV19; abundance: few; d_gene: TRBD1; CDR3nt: TGTGCCAGTAGTATTAGACAGGGGGACACTCAGCCCCAGCATTTT; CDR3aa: CASSIRQGDTQPQHF
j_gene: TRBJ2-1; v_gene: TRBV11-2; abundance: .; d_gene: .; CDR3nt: TGTGCCAGCAGCCAGAGAGGGGGAGAGCAGTTCTTC; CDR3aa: CASSQRGGEQFF
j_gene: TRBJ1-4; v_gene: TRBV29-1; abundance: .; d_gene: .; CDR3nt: TGCAGCGTTTTCATGGGGAGGGGTGAAAAACTGTTTTTT; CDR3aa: CSVFMGRGEKLFF
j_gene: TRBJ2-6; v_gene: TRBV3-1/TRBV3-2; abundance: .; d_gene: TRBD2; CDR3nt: TGTGCCAGCAGCCAACCCTCGGGACTATCTGGGGCCAACGTCCTGACTTTC; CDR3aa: CASSQPSGLSGANVLTF
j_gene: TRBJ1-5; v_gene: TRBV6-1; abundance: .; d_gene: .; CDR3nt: TGTGCCAGCAGTGACGGCCGGACTTATTCGGGCAATCAGCCCCAGCATTTT; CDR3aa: CASSDGRTYSGNQPQHF
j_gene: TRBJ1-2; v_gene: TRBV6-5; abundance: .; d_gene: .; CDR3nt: TGTGCCAGGAGAGACAGTCTTAACTATGGCTACACCTTC; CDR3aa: CARRDSLNYGYTF
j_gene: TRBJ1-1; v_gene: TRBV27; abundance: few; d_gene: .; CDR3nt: TGTGCCAGCAGTGCGGACTCCCTGGGCACTGAAGCTTTCTTT; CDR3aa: CASSADSLGTEAFF
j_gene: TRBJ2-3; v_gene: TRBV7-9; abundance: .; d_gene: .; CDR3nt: TGTGCCAGCCGGTCTGAGGGCACAGATACGCAGTATTTT; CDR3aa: CASRSEGTDTQYF
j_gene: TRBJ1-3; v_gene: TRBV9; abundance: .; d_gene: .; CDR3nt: TGTGCCAGCAGCGCCCGACAGGCGATCTCTGGAAACACCATATATTTT; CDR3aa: CASSARQAISGNTIYF
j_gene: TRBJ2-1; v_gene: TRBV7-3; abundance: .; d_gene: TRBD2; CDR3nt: TGTGCCAGCAGCTTAGGGACTAGCGGGAGTTACGATGAGCAGTTCTTC; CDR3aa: CASSLGTSGSYDEQFF
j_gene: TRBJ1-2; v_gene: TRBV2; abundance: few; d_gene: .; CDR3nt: TGTGCCAGCAGAGACTCCTATGGCTACACCTTC; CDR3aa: CASRDSYGYTF
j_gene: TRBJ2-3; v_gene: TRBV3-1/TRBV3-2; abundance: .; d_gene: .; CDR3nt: TGTGCCAGCAGCCAAGTGACCGGACTGTCAGATACGCAGTATTTT; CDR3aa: CASSQVTGLSDTQYF
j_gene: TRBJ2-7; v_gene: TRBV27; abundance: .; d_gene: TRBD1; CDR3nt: TGTGCCAGCAGACCCCGTGGACAGGGGTCCTACGAGCAGTACTTC; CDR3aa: CASRPRGQGSYEQYF
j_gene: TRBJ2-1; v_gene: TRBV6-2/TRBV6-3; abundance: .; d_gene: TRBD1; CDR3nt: TGTGCCAGCAGTTACTCTGAGGGGACAGCCTACAATGAGCAGTTCTTC; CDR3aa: CASSYSEGTAYNEQFF
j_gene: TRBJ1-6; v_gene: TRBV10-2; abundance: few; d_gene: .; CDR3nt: TGCGCCAGCAGTGAAGTGACAGTGGGTTCACCCCTCCACTTT; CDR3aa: CASSEVTVGSPLHF
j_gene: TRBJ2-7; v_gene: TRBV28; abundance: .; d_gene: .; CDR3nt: TGTGCCAGCAGTTTACAGGGAGGGGGTGAGCAGTACTTC; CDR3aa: CASSLQGGGEQYF
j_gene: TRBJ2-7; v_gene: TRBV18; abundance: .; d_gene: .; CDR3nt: TGTGCCAGCTCACTGGGTGGAGCGTCCTACGAGCAGTACTTC; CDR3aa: CASSLGGASYEQYF
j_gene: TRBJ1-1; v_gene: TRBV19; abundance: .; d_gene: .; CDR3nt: TGTGCCAGTAGCCACGACAGGACCGCTGAAGCTTTCTTT; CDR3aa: CASSHDRTAEAFF
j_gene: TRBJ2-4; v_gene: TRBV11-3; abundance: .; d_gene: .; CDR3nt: TGTGCCAGCAGCCTCCAAACGGGTGCAGCCAAAAACATTCAGTACTTC; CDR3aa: CASSLQTGAAKNIQYF
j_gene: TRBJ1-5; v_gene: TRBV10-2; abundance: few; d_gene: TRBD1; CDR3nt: TGCGCCAGCAGGACAGGGGTTGATCAGCCCCAGCATTTT; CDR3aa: CASRTGVDQPQHF
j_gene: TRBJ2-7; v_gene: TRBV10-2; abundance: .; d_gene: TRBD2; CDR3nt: TGCGCCAGTCGCCTAGCGGTTACCTACGAGCAGTACTTC; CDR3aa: CASRLAVTYEQYF
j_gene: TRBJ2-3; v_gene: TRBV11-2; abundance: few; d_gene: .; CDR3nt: TGTGCCAGCAGCTTACAGGGGACAAGCAACGCAGATACGCAGTATTTT; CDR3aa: CASSLQGTSNADTQYF
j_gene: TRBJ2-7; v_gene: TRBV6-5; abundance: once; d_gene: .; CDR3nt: TGTGCCAGCAGCCCGACTTACGATTCCTACGAGCAGTACTTC; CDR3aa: CASSPTYDSYEQYF
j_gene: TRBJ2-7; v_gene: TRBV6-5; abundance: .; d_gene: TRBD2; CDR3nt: TGTGCCTCCCTCGAGAGGGAGGGAATGGGCTACGAGCAGTACTTC; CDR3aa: CASLEREGMGYEQYF
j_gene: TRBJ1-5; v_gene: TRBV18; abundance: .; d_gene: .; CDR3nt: TGTGCCAGCTCACCGCTTGGGACGGGGGATCAGCCCCAGCATTTT; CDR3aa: CASSPLGTGDQPQHF
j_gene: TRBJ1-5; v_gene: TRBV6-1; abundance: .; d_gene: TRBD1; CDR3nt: TGTGCCAGCAGGGGACAGGGAGGCAATCAGCCCCAGCATTTT; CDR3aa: CASRGQGGNQPQHF
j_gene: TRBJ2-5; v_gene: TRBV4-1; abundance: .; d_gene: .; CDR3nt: TGCGCCAGCAGCCAAGCCGCGGGGACAGTGGAGACCCAGTACTTC; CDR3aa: CASSQAAGTVETQYF
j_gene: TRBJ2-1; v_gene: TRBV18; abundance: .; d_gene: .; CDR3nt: TGTGCCAGCTCACCACCGATCGGCGGAAGCGTAGGTGAGCAGTTCTTC; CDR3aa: CASSPPIGGSVGEQFF
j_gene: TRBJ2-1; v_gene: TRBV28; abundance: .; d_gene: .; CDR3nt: TGTGCCAGCAGTTTAATAGGCCGAACTATCTACAATGAGCAGTTCTTC; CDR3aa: CASSLIGRTIYNEQFF
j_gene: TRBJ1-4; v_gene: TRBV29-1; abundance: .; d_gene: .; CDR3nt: TGCAGCGTTGTCGGGACTCTTAATGAAAAACTGTTTTTT; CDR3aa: CSVVGTLNEKLFF
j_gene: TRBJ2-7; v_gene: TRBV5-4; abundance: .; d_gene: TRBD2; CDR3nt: TGTGCCAGCAGCTCCGGGAGGCCCGGCGACGAGCAGTACTTC; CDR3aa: CASSSGRPGDEQYF
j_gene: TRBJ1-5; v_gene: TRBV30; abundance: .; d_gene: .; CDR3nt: TGTGCCTGGAGCCGCGGGCACAACCAGCCCCAGCATTTT; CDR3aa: CAWSRGHNQPQHF
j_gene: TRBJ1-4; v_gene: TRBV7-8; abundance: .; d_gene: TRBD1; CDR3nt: TGTGCCAGCAGCAAGGACAGGGGGGTTAATGAAAAACTGTTTTTT; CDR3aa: CASSKDRGVNEKLFF
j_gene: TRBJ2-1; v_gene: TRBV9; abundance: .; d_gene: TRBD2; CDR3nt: TGTGCCAGCAGCGTGGGTAGCGGGAGGGCCGAGAATGAGCAGTTCTTC; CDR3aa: CASSVGSGRAENEQFF
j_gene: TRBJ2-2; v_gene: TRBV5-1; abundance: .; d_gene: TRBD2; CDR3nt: TGCGCCAGCAGCCCCCGACTAGCGGGAGGCACCACCGGGGAGCTGTTTTTT; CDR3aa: CASSPRLAGGTTGELFF
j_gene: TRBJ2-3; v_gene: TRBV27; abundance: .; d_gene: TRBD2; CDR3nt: TGTGCCAGCAGCTCCGGACTAGCTGGGACAGATACGCAGTATTTT; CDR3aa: CASSSGLAGTDTQYF
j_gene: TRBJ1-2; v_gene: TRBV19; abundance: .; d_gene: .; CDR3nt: TGTGCCAGTAGTATGGCCCACGGGGTAGGAGGGCATGGCTACACCTTC; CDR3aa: CASSMAHGVGGHGYTF
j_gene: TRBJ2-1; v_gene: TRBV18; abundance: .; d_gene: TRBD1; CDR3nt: TGTGCCAGCTCACGAACCGGGACAGGGCTTTTTAATGAGCAGTTCTTC; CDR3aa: CASSRTGTGLFNEQFF
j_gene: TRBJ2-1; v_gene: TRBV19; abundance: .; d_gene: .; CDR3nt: TGTGCCAGTAGTATACCAGGGGAGTTGAACAATGAGCAGTTCTTC; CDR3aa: CASSIPGELNNEQFF
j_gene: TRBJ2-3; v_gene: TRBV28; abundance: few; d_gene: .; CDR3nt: TGTGCCAGCAGCCGTCCAGGGGAGCGTGGGCAGTATTTT; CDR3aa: CASSRPGERGQYF
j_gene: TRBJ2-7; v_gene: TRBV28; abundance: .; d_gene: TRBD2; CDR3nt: TGTGCCAGCAGTTTTGGGATGGGACTAGCGAACTACGAGCAGTACTTC; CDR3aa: CASSFGMGLANYEQYF
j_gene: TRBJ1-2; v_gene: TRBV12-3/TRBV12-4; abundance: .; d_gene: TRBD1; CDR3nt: TGTGCCAGCAGTATCGACAGGGCGAGTGGCTACACCTTC; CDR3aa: CASSIDRASGYTF
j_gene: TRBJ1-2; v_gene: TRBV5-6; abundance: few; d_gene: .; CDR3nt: TGTGCCAGCAGCGGACAGAACCTCTATGGCTACACCTTC; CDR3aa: CASSGQNLYGYTF
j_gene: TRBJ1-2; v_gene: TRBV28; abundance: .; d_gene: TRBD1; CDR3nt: TGTGCCAGCAGTCGACAGGGGGCTGGCTACACCTTC; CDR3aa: CASSRQGAGYTF
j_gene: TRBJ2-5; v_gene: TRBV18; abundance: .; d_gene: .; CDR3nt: TGTGCCAGCTCACCACCGAGCCGGAGTCTTGGAGAGACCCAGTACTTC; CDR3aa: CASSPPSRSLGETQYF
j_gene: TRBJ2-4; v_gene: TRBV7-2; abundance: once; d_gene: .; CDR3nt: TGTGCCAGCAGCTTAGACATCTCCTTAGCCAAAAACATTCAGTACTTC; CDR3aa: CASSLDISLAKNIQYF